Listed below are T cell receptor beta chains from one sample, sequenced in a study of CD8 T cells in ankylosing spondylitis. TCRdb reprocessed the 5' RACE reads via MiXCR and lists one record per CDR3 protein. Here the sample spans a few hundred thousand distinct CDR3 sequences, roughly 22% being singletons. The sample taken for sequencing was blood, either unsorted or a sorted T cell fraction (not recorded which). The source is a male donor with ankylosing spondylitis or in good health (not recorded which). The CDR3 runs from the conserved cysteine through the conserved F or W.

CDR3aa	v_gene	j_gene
CASSYGPQRVYNEQFF	TRBV6-2/TRBV6-3	TRBJ2-1
CASSPQSGFYEQYF	TRBV7-9	TRBJ2-7
CASSYALGAQYF	TRBV6-2/TRBV6-3	TRBJ2-5
CASRTPGSPLHF	TRBV6-5	TRBJ1-6
CASSERQGGTEAFF	TRBV21-1	TRBJ1-1
CASSSKEPGRYNEQFF	TRBV7-9	TRBJ2-1
CASSEGGMGPLHF	TRBV4-1	TRBJ1-6
CATRASSTDTQYF	TRBV15	TRBJ2-3
CASSLLGERTNEKLFF	TRBV28	TRBJ1-4
CASSFSKALDEQFF	TRBV28	TRBJ2-1
CAISPDRGDFNIQYF	TRBV10-3	TRBJ2-4
CASSLGDIDTQYF	TRBV11-2	TRBJ2-3
CATSREVGNEQFF	TRBV15	TRBJ2-1
CASSSRQGGTNYNEQFF	TRBV7-9	TRBJ2-1
CASSSVGGASYNEQFF	TRBV27	TRBJ2-1
CASILTRATEAFF	TRBV2	TRBJ1-1
CASSVSPSYEQYF	TRBV9	TRBJ2-7
CASSQDYGVADTQYF	TRBV3-1	TRBJ2-3
CSAQGPRKEISTDTQYF	TRBV20-1	TRBJ2-3
CASSSLLAGSSYEQYF	TRBV12-3/TRBV12-4	TRBJ2-7
CSVEDRLNTEAFF	TRBV29-1	TRBJ1-1
CASSYRSGGSYGYTF	TRBV6-5	TRBJ1-2
CASSQGQGRGNEQFF	TRBV4-1	TRBJ2-1
CASSLPRGPYEQYF	TRBV28	TRBJ2-7
CSARTPDYGYTF	TRBV20-1	TRBJ1-2
CASSLDDTASSYEQYF	TRBV5-1	TRBJ2-7
CASEHGTSGGDYYEQFF	TRBV28	TRBJ2-1
CASSFGLRNQPQHF	TRBV12-3/TRBV12-4	TRBJ1-5
CASILTEDTGELFF	TRBV7-9	TRBJ2-2
CASSYRRGGLETQYF	TRBV12-3/TRBV12-4	TRBJ2-5
CASLSGRGLAPYEQYF	TRBV6-1	TRBJ2-7
CASRKLGLSNEQFF	TRBV12-3/TRBV12-4	TRBJ2-1
CASSSVTGPNQPQHF	TRBV12-3/TRBV12-4	TRBJ1-5
CASSPGLANYEQYF	TRBV4-2	TRBJ2-7
CASSQETGTSVEQFF	TRBV4-2	TRBJ2-1
CASSSTSGGPERETQYF	TRBV3-1	TRBJ2-5
CASSLGQTGITGELFF	TRBV11-2	TRBJ2-2
CASRGQEPGETQYF	TRBV2	TRBJ2-5
CASSLGGGYTF	TRBV5-6	TRBJ1-2
CASGPQGARGYTF	TRBV5-6	TRBJ1-2
CASSKEPTYEQYF	TRBV21-1	TRBJ2-7
CASIPVLGGSYNEQFF	TRBV27	TRBJ2-1
CASSLPYSGANVLTF	TRBV7-2	TRBJ2-6
CASSRSGGDTQYF	TRBV7-8	TRBJ2-3
CASTPRVGGAYEQYF	TRBV27	TRBJ2-7
CSARRLAGIQETQYF	TRBV20-1	TRBJ2-5
CASSPRISYEQYF	TRBV7-9	TRBJ2-7
CASSLPREGAASGANVLTF	TRBV7-2	TRBJ2-6
CSAHQGGGTSSYEQYF	TRBV20-1	TRBJ2-7
CASRTSGGEADTQYF	TRBV7-8	TRBJ2-3
CASSLKGAAYEQYF	TRBV7-9	TRBJ2-7
CASSSAGVETQYF	TRBV12-3/TRBV12-4	TRBJ2-5